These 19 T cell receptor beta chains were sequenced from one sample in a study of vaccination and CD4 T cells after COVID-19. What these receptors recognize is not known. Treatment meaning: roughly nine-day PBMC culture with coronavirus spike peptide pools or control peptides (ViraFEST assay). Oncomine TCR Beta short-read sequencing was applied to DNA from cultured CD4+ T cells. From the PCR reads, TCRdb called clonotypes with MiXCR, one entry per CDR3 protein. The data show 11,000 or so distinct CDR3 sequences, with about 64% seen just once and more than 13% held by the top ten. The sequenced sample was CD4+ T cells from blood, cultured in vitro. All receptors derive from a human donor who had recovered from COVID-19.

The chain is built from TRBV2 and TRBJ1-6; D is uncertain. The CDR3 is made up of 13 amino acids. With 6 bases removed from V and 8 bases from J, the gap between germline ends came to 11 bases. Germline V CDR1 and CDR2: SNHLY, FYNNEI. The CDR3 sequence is CASRDARYSPLHF. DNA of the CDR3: TGTGCCAGCAGGGACGCAAGATATTCACCCCTCCACTTT.

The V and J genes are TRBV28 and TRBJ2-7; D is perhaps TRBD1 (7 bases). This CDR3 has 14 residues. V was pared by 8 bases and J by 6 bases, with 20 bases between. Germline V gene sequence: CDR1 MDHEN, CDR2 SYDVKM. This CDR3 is CASGGTVLLPEQYF. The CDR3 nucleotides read TGTGCCAGCGGGGGGACAGTACTCCTCCCCGAGCAGTACTTC.

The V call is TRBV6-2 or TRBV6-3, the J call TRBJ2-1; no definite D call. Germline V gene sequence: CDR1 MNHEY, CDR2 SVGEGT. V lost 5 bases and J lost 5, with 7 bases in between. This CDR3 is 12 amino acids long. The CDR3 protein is CASSPPDNEQFF. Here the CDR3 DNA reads TGTGCCAGCAGTCCGCCCGACAATGAGCAGTTCTTC.

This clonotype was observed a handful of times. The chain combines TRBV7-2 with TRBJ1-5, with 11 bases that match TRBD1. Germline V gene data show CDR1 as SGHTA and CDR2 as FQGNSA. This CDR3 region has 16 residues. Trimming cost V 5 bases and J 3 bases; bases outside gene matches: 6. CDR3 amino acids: CASSTGQGAPNQPQHF. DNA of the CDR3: TGTGCCAGCAGCACCGGACAGGGGGCGCCCAATCAGCCCCAGCATTTT.

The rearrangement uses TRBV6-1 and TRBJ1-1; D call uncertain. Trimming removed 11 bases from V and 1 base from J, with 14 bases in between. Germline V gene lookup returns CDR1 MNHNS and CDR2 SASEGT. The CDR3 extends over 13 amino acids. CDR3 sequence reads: CAGLDPKNTEAFF. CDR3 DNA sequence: TGTGCCGGCTTGGACCCAAAGAACACTGAAGCTTTCTTT.

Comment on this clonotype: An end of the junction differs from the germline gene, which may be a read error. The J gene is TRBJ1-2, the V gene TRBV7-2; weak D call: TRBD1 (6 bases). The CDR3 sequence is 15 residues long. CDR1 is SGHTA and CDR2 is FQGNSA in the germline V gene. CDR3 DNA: TGTGCCGGCAGCTTAGACGGGGGCAGCGTTCGCGGCTACACCTTC. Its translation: CAGSLDGGSVRGYTF.

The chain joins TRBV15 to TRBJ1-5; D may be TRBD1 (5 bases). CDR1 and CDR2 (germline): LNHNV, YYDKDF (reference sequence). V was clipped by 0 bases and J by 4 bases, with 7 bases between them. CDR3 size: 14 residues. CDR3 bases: TGTGCCACCAGCAGAGACAGGGCTAATCAGCCCCAGCATTTT. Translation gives CATSRDRANQPQHF.

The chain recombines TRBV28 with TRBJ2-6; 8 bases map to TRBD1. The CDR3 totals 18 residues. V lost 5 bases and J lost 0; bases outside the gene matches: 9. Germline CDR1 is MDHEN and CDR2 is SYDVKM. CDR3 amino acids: CASSRRTGPYSGANVLTF. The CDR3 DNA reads TGTGCCAGCAGTCGCCGGACAGGGCCATACTCTGGGGCCAACGTCCTGACTTTC.

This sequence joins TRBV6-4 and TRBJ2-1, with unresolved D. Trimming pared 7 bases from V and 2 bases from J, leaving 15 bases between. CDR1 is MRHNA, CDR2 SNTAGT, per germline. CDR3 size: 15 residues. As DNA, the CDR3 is TGTGCCAGCAAACCAACCCCCGGGCCCTACAATGAGCAGTTCTTC. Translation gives CASKPTPGPYNEQFF.

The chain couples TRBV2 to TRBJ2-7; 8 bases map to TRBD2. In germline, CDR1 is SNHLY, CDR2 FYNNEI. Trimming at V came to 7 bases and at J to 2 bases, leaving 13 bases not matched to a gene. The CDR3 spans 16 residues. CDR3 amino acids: CASNSVGVSGTYEQYF. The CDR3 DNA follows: TGTGCCAGCAACAGTGTAGGTGTTAGCGGGACCTACGAGCAGTACTTC.

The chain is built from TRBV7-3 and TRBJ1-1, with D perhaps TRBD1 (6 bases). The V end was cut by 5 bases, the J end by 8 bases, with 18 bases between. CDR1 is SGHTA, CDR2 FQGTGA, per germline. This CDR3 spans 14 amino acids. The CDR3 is CASSPTGTPTEAFF. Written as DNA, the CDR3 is TGTGCCAGCAGCCCAACCGGGACACCAACAGAAGCTTTCTTT.

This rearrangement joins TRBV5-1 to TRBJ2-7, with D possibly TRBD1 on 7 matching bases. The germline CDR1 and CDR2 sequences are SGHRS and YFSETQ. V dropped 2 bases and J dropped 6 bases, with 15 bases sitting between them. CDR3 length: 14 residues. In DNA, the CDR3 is TGCGCCAGCAGCTTCAGGGGGGACCGAAGCGAGCAGTACTTC. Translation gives CASSFRGDRSEQYF.

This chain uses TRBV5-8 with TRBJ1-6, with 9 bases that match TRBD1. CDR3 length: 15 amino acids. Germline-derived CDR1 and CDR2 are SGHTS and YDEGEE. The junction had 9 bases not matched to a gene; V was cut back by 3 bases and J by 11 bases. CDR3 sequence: CASSSGTGSFAPLHF. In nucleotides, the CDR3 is TGTGCCAGCAGCTCGGGGACAGGGAGTTTTGCACCCCTCCACTTT.

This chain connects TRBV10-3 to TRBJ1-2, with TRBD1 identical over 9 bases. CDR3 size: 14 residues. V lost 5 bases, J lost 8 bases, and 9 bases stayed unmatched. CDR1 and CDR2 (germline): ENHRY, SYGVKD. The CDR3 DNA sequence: TGTGCCATCAGTCGGACAGGGGATAGTAAGGGCTACACCTTC. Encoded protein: CAISRTGDSKGYTF.

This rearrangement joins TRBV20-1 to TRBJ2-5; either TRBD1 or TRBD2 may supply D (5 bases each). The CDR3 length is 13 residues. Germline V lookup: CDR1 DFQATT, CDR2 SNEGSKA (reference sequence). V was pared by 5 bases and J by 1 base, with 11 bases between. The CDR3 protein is CSAFRGIQETQYF. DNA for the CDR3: TGCAGTGCTTTCCGGGGCATCCAAGAGACCCAGTACTTC.

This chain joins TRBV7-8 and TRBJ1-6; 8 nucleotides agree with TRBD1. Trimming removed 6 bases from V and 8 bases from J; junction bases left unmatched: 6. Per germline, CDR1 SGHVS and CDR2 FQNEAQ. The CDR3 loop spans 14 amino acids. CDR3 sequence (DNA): TGTGCCAGCAGTCCCGACAGGGGATATTCACCCCTCCACTTT. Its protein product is CASSPDRGYSPLHF.

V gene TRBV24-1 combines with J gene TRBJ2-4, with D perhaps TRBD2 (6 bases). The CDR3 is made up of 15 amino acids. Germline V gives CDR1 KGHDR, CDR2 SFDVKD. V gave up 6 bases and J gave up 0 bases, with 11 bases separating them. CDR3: CATSSGGLAKNIQYF. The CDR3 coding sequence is TGTGCCACCAGTTCCGGGGGATTAGCCAAAAACATTCAGTACTTC.

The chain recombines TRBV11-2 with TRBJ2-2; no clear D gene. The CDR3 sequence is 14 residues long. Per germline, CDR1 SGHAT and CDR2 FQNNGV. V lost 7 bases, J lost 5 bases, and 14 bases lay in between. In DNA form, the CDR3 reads TGTGCCAGCACGAGGACCCAATTTACCGGGGAGCTGTTTTTT. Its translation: CASTRTQFTGELFF.

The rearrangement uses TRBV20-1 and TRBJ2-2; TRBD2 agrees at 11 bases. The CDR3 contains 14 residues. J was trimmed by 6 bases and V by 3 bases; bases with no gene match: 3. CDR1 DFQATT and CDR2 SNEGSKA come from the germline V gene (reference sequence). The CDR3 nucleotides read TGCAGTGCTAGCCCGGGACTAGCGGCCGGGGAGCTGTTTTTT. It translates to CSASPGLAAGELFF.